Sequencing of this T cell receptor (beta chain) was carried out in a study of cytomegalovirus exposure and HLA in healthy donors. Study conclusions and caveats: Per a later analysis, about 17,000 TCR beta sequences showed association with HLA alleles at 0.05 false discovery rate. Specificity of three CMV-associated chains for CMV antigens was verified in vitro. The availability of immune exposure information extended only to CMV serostatus. Later, TCR association rates were found to vary by HLA locus, highest for DRB1 and lowest for HLA-C.

On this clone itself: Its cognate antigen is unknown. The same CDR3 is also encoded by other DNA sequences in this sample.

The CDR3 extends over 12 amino acids. Trimming stripped 6 bases from V and 8 bases from J, with 13 bases between. CDR1 is MDHEN and CDR2 is SYDVKM in the germline V gene. The PCR contained 60 Vbeta and 13 Jbeta primers. Sequencing used immunoSEQ multiplex PCR; TCRdb keeps in-frame clones, though not all of them. Altogether roughly 110,000 clones are present, about 71% being singletons, with the ten largest covering about 0.8%. This TCR was recovered from a boy aged 5-17 years in good health and CMV-seronegative. This chain joins TRBV28 and TRBJ1-2; TRBD1 might be the D (5 bases). Sequencing was performed on PBMCs. The CDR3: CASSLSGYGYTF. CDR3 nucleotides: TGTGCCAGCAGCCTCTCAGGGTACGGCTACACCTTC.